One and the same sample provided the 20 T cell receptor beta chains below, sequenced in a study of shared clonotypes between healthy human individuals (TCRdb year 2020). CD8 naive samples were obtained by positive selection for CCR7 among CD45RO-negative cells, yielding a CD45RA+CCR7+ population from which TemRA cells were excluded. The library was made by the immunoSEQ multiplex PCR assay. TCRdb's version of the immuneACCESS table is confined to in-frame rearrangements and falls short of the full clone set. An unresolved V gene accounts for under half of the shortfall where checked; the remainder is of unknown origin. The sample contains hundreds of thousands of clones, approximately 95% of them found a single time. The ten largest clonotypes hold 0.095% to 0.14% of the sample. The sequencing sample was made of naive CD8+ T cells sorted from blood. Explained via the paper, the cell subset or site label denotes: CD45RA+CCR7+. Every receptor here comes from a young woman in good health.

This clone was counted once. The V gene is TRBV4-1, the J gene TRBJ2-5; D gene unclear. The J call is in doubt because the DNA end fits TRBJ2-7 better. Per the germline V gene, CDR1 is MGHRA and CDR2 is YSYEKL. The CDR3 is 15 residues long. In nucleotides, the CDR3 is TGCGCCAGCAGCCCCTCGGGCGGAAGCTCCTACGAGCAGTACTTC. Translated, it gives CASSPSGGSSYEQYF.

The V call is TRBV4-1, the J call TRBJ1-1, with 7 bases lining up with TRBD1. Germline V gene data show CDR1 as MGHRA and CDR2 as YSYEKL. The CDR3 covers 15 residues. V gave up 1 base and J gave up 1 base; unmatched junction bases: 3. CDR3 nucleotides: TGCGCCAGCAGCCAAGTGACAGGGACGAACACTGAAGCTTTCTTT. It translates to CASSQVTGTNTEAFF.

The chain is built from TRBV20-1 and TRBJ2-7; D uncertain. Germline CDR1 DFQATT, CDR2 SNEGSKA (reference sequence). Trimming took 6 bases from V and 3 from J, leaving 9 bases between them. This CDR3 is 11 amino acids long. CDR3 sequence (DNA): TGCAGTGCCCAGTCAAGCTACGAGCAGTACTTC. This encodes CSAQSSYEQYF.

The chain employs TRBV9 and TRBJ2-1; TRBD1 matches 8 bases. V trimming: 0 bases; J trimming: 10 bases; junction bases outside the gene matches: 9. This CDR3 spans 15 amino acids. Germline assignment: CDR1 SGDLS and CDR2 YYNGEE. The CDR3 DNA follows: TGTGCCAGCAGCGTAGGAGGACAGGGCGGTGGGGAGCAGTTCTTC. Amino acids: CASSVGGQGGGEQFF. Full variable domain (rest looked up from reference TRBV9 and TRBJ2-1): DSGVTQTPKHLITATGQRVTLRCSPRSGDLSVYWYQQSLDQGLQFLIQYYNGEERAKGNILERFSAQQFPDLHSELNLSSLELGDSALYFCASSVGGQGGGEQFFGPGTRLTVL.

The J gene is TRBJ2-5, the V gene TRBV4-1; D gene unclear. CDR1 MGHRA and CDR2 YSYEKL come from the germline V gene. V lost 3 bases and J 1 base, leaving 6 bases between the germline ends. The CDR3 runs to 13 residues. The DNA of the CDR3 is TGCGCCAGCAGCCAGAGCCTCCAAGAGACCCAGTACTTC. Translation gives CASSQSLQETQYF.

This clone occurred once. V and J are TRBV7-3 and TRBJ2-5; 7 bases align to TRBD2. Germline assignment: CDR1 SGHTA and CDR2 FQGTGA. The CDR3 loop spans 15 amino acids. After removal of 0 bases from V and 5 bases from J, the junction contained 6 bases not matched to a gene. The CDR3 region has the DNA TGTGCCAGCAGCTTAACTGCGGGAGCGGTGGAGACCCAGTACTTC. Its translation: CASSLTAGAVETQYF.

This chain uses TRBV6-1 with TRBJ2-1, with 10 bases matching TRBD1. This CDR3 region has 15 residues. V was pared by 5 bases and J by 6 bases, with 7 bases of the junction left unmatched. Per the germline V gene, CDR1 is MNHNS and CDR2 is SASEGT. CDR3 loop: CASSTDRGVLNEQFF. CDR3 nucleotides: TGTGCCAGCAGTACGGACAGGGGGGTCCTCAATGAGCAGTTCTTC.

The chain recombines TRBV18 with TRBJ2-7, with D perhaps assigned TRBD1 or TRBD2 (5 bases each). V shed 3 bases and J shed 2 bases, with 11 bases lying between them. The CDR3 runs to 14 residues. In germline, CDR1 is KGHSH, CDR2 LQKENI. CDR3 bases: TGTGCCAGCTCACCGTGGGACCGTACCTACGAGCAGTACTTC. Its translation: CASSPWDRTYEQYF.

This clone was seen just once. V and J are TRBV5-1 and TRBJ2-7, with 7 bases aligning to TRBD1. Trimming removed 0 bases from V and 3 bases from J; junction bases left unmatched: 6. The CDR3 consists of 15 residues. Germline CDR1 SGHRS, CDR2 YFSETQ. CDR3: CASSLEGQDFYEQYF. For the CDR3, the DNA is TGCGCCAGCAGCTTGGAAGGACAGGATTTCTACGAGCAGTACTTC.

The V call is TRBV7-9, the J call TRBJ2-7, with D perhaps TRBD2 (6 bases). The V end lost 5 bases, the J end lost 1 base, and 15 bases lay between the germline ends. CDR3 size: 15 residues. CDR1 and CDR2 (germline): SEHNR, FQNEAQ (reference sequence). The CDR3 DNA reads as TGTGCCAGCAGCCCGGGACTCCTACCTTCCTACGAGCAGTACTTC. It codes for CASSPGLLPSYEQYF.

This sequence joins TRBV10-3 and TRBJ2-4; D is perhaps TRBD2 (6 bases). The germline gives CDR1 ENHRY, CDR2 SYGVKD. This CDR3 has 13 amino acids. Trimming shortened V by 10 bases and J by 5 bases, and 15 bases separated the two germline ends. CDR3 loop: CATRPGEENIQYF. As DNA, the CDR3 is TGTGCCACGCGGCCCGGGGAGGAAAACATTCAGTACTTC.

The chain has TRBV7-3 and TRBJ1-1; tentatively, D is TRBD1 (6 bases). With 2 bases removed from V and 5 bases from J, the gap between germline ends came to 15 bases. Germline assignment: CDR1 SGHTA and CDR2 FQGTGA. The CDR3 extends over 15 amino acids. CDR3 region: CASSLEQGGSTEAFF. The CDR3 bases are TGTGCCAGCAGCTTAGAACAGGGCGGGTCGACTGAAGCTTTCTTT. Supplemented by reference TRBV7-3 and TRBJ1-1, the full variable domain reads GAGVSQTPSNKVTEKGKYVELRCDPISGHTALYWYRQSLGQGPEFLIYFQGTGAADDSGLPNDRFFAVRPEGSVSTLKIQRTERGDSAVYLCASSLEQGGSTEAFFGQGTRLTVV.

DNA for the CDR3: TGTGCCAGCAGTCCGCCGCGCACAGCTCTCTATGGCTACACCTTC. Translation gives CASSPPRTALYGYTF. The chain carries TRBV7-9 and TRBJ1-2; D remains unclear. The germline V and J ends were trimmed by 6 bases and 4 bases, with 18 bases remaining between them. Germline CDR1 reads SEHNR; CDR2 reads FQNEAQ (reference sequence). CDR3 length equals 15 residues.

The genes are TRBV27 and TRBJ2-7; possible D gene TRBD2, 6 bases. The CDR3 has 12 residues. Germline V gives CDR1 MNHEY, CDR2 SMNVEV (reference sequence). V was cut by 1 base and J by 7 bases, with 8 bases left in between. In DNA form, the CDR3 reads TGTGCCAGCAGTTTATTTGGAGGGGAGCAGTACTTC. Translated: CASSLFGGEQYF.

This rearrangement joins TRBV2 to TRBJ2-5; 14 bases line up with TRBD2. With V trimmed by 4 bases and J by 5 bases, 6 bases remained unmatched. The CDR3 is 16 residues long. From germline, CDR1 is SNHLY and CDR2 FYNNEI. CDR3 residues: CASSGGTSGGLETQYF. The DNA for the CDR3 is TGTGCCAGCAGTGGGGGGACTAGCGGGGGCCTCGAGACCCAGTACTTC.

The V and J genes are TRBV27 and TRBJ2-7; TRBD2 matches 7 bases. The V gene end was trimmed by 6 bases and the J gene end by 0 bases; junction bases not matched to a gene: 8. The CDR3 runs 15 residues. CDR1 is MNHEY and CDR2 is SMNVEV in the germline V gene (reference sequence). As DNA, the CDR3 is TGTGCCAGCAGGCCAGCGGGACTGTACTCCTACGAGCAGTACTTC. Encoded protein: CASRPAGLYSYEQYF.

V is TRBV6-5 and J is TRBJ2-7, with 7 bases fitting TRBD1. In germline, CDR1 is MNHEY, CDR2 SVGAGI. This CDR3 is built from 15 residues. Unmatched junction bases numbered 7, after V lost 2 bases and J lost 3 bases. CDR3 sequence: CASSYEGAGNYEQYF. The CDR3, as DNA: TGTGCCAGCAGTTACGAGGGGGCCGGGAACTACGAGCAGTACTTC.

The chain employs TRBV7-9 and TRBJ2-6, with D unclear. Germline V gene data show CDR1 as SEHNR and CDR2 as FQNEAQ (reference sequence). V lost 2 bases and J lost 4, with 15 bases in between. This CDR3 has 17 amino acids. This chain's CDR3 is CASSLNTVAWGANVLTF. The CDR3 region has the DNA TGTGCCAGCAGCTTAAATACAGTGGCATGGGGGGCCAACGTCCTGACTTTC.

The chain uses TRBV30 and TRBJ2-5; TRBD2 matches at 7 bases. With V trimmed by 2 bases and J by 1 base, 13 bases remained unmatched. Germline CDR1 reads GTSNPN; CDR2 reads SVGIG (reference sequence). The CDR3 runs 17 residues. CDR3 amino acids: CAWSTPGLAASQETQYF. CDR3 bases: TGTGCCTGGAGTACCCCCGGGCTAGCGGCTAGCCAAGAGACCCAGTACTTC.

The J gene is TRBJ2-3, the V gene TRBV11-1; no clear D gene. Germline V CDR1 and CDR2: SGHAT, FQDESV (reference sequence). The CDR3 has 16 residues. V was cut by 5 bases and J by 0 bases, with 15 bases left in between. The DNA for the CDR3 is TGTGCCAGCAGCCCCTCCGAGGAGTCTAGCACAGATACGCAGTATTTT. Its protein is CASSPSEESSTDTQYF.